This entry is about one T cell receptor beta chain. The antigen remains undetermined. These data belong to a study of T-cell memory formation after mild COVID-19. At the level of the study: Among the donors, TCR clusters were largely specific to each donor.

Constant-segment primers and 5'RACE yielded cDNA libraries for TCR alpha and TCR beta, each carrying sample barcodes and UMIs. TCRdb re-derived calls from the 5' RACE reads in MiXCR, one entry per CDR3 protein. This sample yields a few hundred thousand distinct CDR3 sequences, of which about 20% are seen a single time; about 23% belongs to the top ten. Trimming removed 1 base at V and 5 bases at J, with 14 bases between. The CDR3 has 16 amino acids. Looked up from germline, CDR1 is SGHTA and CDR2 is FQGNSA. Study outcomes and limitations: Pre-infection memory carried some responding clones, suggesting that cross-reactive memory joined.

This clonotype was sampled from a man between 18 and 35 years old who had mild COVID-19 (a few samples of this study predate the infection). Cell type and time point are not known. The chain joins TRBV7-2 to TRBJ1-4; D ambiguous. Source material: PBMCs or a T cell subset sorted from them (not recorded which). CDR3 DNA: TGTGCCAGCAGCTTAGAGGCCCGGGTGGGGAATGAAAAACTGTTTTTT. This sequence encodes CASSLEARVGNEKLFF. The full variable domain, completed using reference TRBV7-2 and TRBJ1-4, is GAGVSQSPSNKVTEKGKDVELRCDPISGHTALYWYRQSLGQGLEFLIYFQGNSAPDKSGLPSDRFSAERTGGSVSTLTIQRTQQEDSAVYLCASSLEARVGNEKLFFGSGTQLSVL.